This T cell receptor beta chain was profiled in a study of regulatory T cells in long-lasting Graves disease. V dropped 0 bases and J dropped 0 bases, with 15 bases sitting between them. This CDR3 has 16 amino acids. Germline CDR1 reads DFQATT; CDR2 reads SNEGSKA (reference sequence). Ten or more counts support this clonotype. Described time point: newly diagnosed GD, antithyroid drugs for less than 3 months. The TCR library was prepared using RNA isolated from PBMCs. The authors built TCR beta libraries using iRepertoire HTBI primers and Arm-PCR of CDR3 regions. In TCRdb, the multiplex PCR reads were re-called with MiXCR into one record per CDR3 protein. Of roughly 320,000 distinct CDR3 sequences detected, 15% to 20% appear once; the ten largest clones hold roughly 27%. The same sample was also studied in work on T cells in Graves' hyperthyroidism and ophthalmopathy. That report adds: Exclusion of patients followed from uncontrolled infection, other autoimmune disease, pregnancy or lactation. The TCR CDR3 first-round RT-PCR relied on the HTBI primer set.

The sample here was peripheral blood mononuclear cells (PBMCs), taken at new diagnosis, from a patient treated with antithyroid drugs. The chain links TRBV20-1 to TRBJ2-7; a possible D gene is TRBD2 (5 bases). This sequence originates from a man between 35 and 55 years old with Graves disease. The CDR3 DNA is TGCAGTGCTAGAGATCTAGAGGGCGGTGACTCCTACGAGCAGTACTTC. This codes for CSARDLEGGDSYEQYF.